This T cell receptor (beta chain) was sequenced in a study of CD8+ T cells in alopecia areata. CDR1 is MGHRA, CDR2 YSYEKL, per germline. V gave up 0 bases and J gave up 13 bases; unmatched junction bases: 6. CDR3 length: 14 amino acids. Sample treatment: oral pan-JAK inhibitor, 5-10 mg twice daily. It was cDNA, reverse transcribed from extracted RNA, that served as the sequencing template. Measured with immunoSEQ multiplex PCR; TCRdb has only the in-frame clones, and not every one. The table lists about 76,000 clones, around two thirds of them singletons. The rearrangement links TRBV4-1 to TRBJ1-6; 7 bases map to TRBD1. This specimen consisted of CD8+ T cells sorted from blood, obtained at week 24, from a patient treated with tofacitinib. The sequence was obtained from a human donor with alopecia areata. The CDR3 DNA is TGCGCCAGCAGCCAAGATCAGACAGGGCCCCCCCTCCACTTT. It is translated as CASSQDQTGPPLHF.